This TCR beta chain stems from a study of cytomegalovirus exposure and HLA in healthy donors. Overall study context: About 200 million T cells yielded fewer than 120 million unique TCR beta sequences in earlier analysis. Study outcomes and limitations: Data from an earlier analysis indicated that most TCR beta V segments were productive either about 87% or about 30% of the time.

PCR used 60 Vbeta primers and 13 Jbeta primers. The table came from immunoSEQ multiplex PCR; TCRdb's copy has only in-frame clones and leaves some out. The sample lists approximately 140,000 clones, less than 85% seen once, with roughly 6% in the top ten. Points on this clone: Antigen unknown.

The germline V gene has CDR1 MNHEY and CDR2 SMNVEV (reference sequence). The junction had 7 bases not matched to a gene; V was cut back by 3 bases and J by 6 bases. The CDR3 length is 16 residues. The rearrangement uses TRBV27 and TRBJ2-3; 12 nucleotides match TRBD2. Sample: PBMCs. This sequence originates from a man between 50 and 59 years old in good health and CMV-seropositive. The CDR3 nucleotides are TGTGCCAGCAGTTTCAACCCTAGCGGGAGGGCTGATACGCAGTATTTT. Protein product: CASSFNPSGRADTQYF.